This record covers a single T cell receptor beta chain. Its antigen remains unidentified. The J segment lost 3 bases and the V segment lost 3 bases, leaving 4 bases of the junction unmatched. The CDR3 has 15 amino acids. Germline V gives CDR1 MDHEN, CDR2 SYDVKM. The data stem from a study of cytomegalovirus exposure and HLA in healthy donors. Study-wide results and limits: Analyzed later, most CMV-associated TCR beta chains appeared HLA-restricted.

Primers included in the PCR were 60 Vbeta and 13 Jbeta primers. Assay used: immunoSEQ multiplex PCR; TCRdb lists only in-frame clones, some missing. The sample has approximately 270,000 clones; about 80% are singletons. Sequencing input: PBMCs. The source of this sequence is a girl aged 2-9 years in good health and CMV-seronegative. This rearrangement joins TRBV28 to TRBJ1-4; TRBD1 matches 7 bases. CDR3 nucleotides: TGTGCCAGCAGTTTCACAGGGGAGTCTAATGAAAAACTGTTTTTT. It specifies CASSFTGESNEKLFF.